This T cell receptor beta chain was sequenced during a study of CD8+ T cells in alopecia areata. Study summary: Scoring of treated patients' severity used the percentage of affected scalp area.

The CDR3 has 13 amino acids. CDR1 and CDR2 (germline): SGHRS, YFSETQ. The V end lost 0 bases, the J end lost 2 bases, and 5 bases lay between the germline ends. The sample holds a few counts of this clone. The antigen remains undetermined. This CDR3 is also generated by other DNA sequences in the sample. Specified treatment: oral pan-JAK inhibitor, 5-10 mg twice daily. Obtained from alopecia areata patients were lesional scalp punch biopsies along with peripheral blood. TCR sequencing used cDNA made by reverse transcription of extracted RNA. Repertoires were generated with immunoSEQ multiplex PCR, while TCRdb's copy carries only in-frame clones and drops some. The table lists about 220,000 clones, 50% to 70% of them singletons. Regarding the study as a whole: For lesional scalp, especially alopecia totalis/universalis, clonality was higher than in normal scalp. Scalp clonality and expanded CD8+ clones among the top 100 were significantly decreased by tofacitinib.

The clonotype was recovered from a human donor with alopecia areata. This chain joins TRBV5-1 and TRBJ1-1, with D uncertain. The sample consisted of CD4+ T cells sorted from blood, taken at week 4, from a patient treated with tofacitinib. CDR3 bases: TGCGCCAGCAGCTTGGAGGTAAACACTGAAGCTTTCTTT. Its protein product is CASSLEVNTEAFF.